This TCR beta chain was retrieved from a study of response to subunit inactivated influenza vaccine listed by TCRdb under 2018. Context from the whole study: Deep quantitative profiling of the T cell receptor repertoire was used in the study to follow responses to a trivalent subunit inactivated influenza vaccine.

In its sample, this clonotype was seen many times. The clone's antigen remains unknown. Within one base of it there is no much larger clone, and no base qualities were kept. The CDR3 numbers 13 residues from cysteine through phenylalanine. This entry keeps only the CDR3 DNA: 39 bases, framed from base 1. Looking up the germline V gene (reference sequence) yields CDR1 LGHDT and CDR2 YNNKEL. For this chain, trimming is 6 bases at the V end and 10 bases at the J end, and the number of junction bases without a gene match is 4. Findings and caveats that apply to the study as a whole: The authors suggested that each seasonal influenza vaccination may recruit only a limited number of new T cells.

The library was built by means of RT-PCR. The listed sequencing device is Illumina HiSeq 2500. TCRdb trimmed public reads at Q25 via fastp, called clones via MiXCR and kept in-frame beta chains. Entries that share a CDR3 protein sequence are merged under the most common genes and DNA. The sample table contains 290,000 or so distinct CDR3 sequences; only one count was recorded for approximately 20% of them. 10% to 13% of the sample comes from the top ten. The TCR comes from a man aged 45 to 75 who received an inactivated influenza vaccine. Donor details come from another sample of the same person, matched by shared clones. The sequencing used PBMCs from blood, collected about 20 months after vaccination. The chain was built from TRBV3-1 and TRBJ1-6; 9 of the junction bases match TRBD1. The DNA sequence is TGTGCCAGCAGTGACAGGGGGAGCTCACCCCTCCACTTT. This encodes CASSDRGSSPLHF. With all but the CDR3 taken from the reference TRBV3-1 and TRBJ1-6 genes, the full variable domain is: DTAVSQTPKYLVTQMGNDKSIKCEQNLGHDTMYWYKQDSKKFLKIMFSYNNKELIINETVPNRFSPKSPDKAHLNLHINSLELGDSAVYFCASSDRGSSPLHFGNGTRLTVT.